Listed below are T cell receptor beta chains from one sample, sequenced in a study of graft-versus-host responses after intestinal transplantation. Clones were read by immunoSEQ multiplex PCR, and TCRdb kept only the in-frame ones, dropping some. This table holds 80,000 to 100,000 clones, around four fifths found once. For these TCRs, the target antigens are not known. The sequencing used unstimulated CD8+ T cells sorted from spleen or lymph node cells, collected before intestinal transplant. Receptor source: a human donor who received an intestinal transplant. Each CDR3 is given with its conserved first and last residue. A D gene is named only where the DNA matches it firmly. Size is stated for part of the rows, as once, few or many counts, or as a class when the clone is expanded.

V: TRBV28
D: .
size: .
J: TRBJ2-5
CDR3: CASMQEGLVETQYF
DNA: TGTGCCAGCATGCAGGAAGGTTTAGTGGAGACCCAGTACTTC

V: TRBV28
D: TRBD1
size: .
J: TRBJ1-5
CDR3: CASSLTARQGEDQPQHF
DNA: TGTGCCAGCAGTTTAACGGCCCGACAGGGGGAAGATCAGCCCCAGCATTTT

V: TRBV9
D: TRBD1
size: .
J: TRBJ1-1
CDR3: CASSEGDRGNTEAFF
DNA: TGTGCCAGCAGCGAGGGGGACAGGGGGAACACTGAAGCTTTCTTT

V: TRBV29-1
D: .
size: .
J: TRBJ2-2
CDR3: CSVEWTVATGELFF
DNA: TGCAGCGTTGAGTGGACCGTGGCCACCGGGGAGCTGTTTTTT

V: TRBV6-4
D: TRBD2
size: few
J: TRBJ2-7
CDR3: CASSDWGGLADTPYEQYF
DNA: TGTGCCAGCAGTGACTGGGGGGGACTAGCGGACACGCCCTACGAGCAGTACTTC

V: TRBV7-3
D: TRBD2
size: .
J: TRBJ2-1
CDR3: CASSPQLAGGNEQFF
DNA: TGTGCCAGCAGCCCCCAACTAGCGGGGGGAAATGAGCAGTTCTTC

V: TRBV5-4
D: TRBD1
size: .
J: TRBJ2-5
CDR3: CASSGDRGPQNPETQYF
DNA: TGTGCCAGCAGCGGGGACAGGGGGCCCCAAAACCCGGAGACCCAGTACTTC

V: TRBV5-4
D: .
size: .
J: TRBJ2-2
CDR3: CATTPPGPGTGELFF
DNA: TGTGCCACCACACCCCCTGGACCGGGCACCGGGGAGCTGTTTTTT

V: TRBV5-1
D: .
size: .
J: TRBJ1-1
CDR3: CASSSPTDPRAFF
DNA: TGCGCCAGCAGCTCACCAACAGATCCGCGGGCTTTCTTT

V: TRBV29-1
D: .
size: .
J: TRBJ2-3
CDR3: CSAPPGSSTDTQYF
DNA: TGCAGCGCCCCCCCCGGGAGTAGCACAGATACGCAGTATTTT

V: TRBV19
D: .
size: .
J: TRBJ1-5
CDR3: CASSIDLRWQPQHF
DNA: TGTGCCAGTAGTATAGATCTACGGTGGCAGCCCCAGCATTTT

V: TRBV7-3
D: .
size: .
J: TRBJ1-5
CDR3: CASSPDVNQPQHF
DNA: TGTGCCAGCAGCCCCGACGTAAATCAGCCCCAGCATTTT

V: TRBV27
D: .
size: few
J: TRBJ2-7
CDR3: CASSLEPQLASYEQYF
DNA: TGTGCCAGCAGTTTAGAACCACAGCTCGCCTCCTACGAGCAGTACTTC

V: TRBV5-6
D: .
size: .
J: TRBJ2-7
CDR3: CASSLSPVNSYEQYF
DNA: TGTGCCAGCAGCTTGTCTCCGGTGAACTCCTACGAGCAGTACTTC

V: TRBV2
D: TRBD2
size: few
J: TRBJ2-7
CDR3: CASRAGTSGIPQYEQYF
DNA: TGTGCCAGCAGGGCCGGGACTAGCGGCATCCCCCAATACGAGCAGTACTTC

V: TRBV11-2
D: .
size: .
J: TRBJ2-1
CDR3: CASSLGLAENYNEQFF
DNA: TGTGCCAGCAGCCTGGGACTCGCAGAAAACTACAATGAGCAGTTCTTC

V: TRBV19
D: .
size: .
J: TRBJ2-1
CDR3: CASSEVAPFNEQFF
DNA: TGTGCCAGTAGCGAAGTGGCGCCCTTCAATGAGCAGTTCTTC

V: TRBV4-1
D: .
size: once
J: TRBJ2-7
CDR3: CASSQVGYEQYF
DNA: TGCGCCAGCAGCCAAGTTGGGTACGAGCAGTACTTC

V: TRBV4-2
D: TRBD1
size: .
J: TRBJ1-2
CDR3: CASSQAQGAIGYTF
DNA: TGTGCCAGCAGCCAAGCACAGGGGGCGATTGGCTACACCTTC

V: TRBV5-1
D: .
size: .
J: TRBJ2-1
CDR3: CASSGGENEQFF
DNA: TGCGCCAGCAGCGGCGGGGAGAATGAGCAGTTCTTC

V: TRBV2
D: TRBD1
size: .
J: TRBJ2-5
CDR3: CASSDQGVVSQYF
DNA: TGTGCCAGCAGTGATCAGGGGGTGGTTTCCCAGTACTTC

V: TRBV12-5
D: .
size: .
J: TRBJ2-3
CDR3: CASGFPPDRPLDTQYF
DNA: TGTGCTAGTGGTTTCCCACCAGACAGACCTTTAGATACGCAGTATTTT

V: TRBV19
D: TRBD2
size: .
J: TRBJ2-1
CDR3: CASSIDRGLAGNEQFF
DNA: TGTGCCAGTAGTATAGATAGGGGACTAGCCGGTAATGAGCAGTTCTTC

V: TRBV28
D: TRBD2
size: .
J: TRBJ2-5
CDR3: CASSLEPSGGRETQYF
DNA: TGTGCCAGCAGTCTTGAACCCTCGGGAGGGAGAGAGACCCAGTACTTC

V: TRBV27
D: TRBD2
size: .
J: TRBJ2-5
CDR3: CASSSGGGTQYF
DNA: TGTGCCAGCAGTTCCGGCGGGGGGACCCAGTACTTC

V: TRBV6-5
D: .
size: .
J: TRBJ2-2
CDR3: CASSHRGSHTGELFF
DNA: TGTGCCAGCAGTCATCGGGGATCCCACACCGGGGAGCTGTTTTTT

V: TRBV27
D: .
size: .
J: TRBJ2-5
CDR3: CASSLRSPRAQYF
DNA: TGTGCCAGCAGTCTCAGGAGCCCTCGGGCCCAGTACTTC

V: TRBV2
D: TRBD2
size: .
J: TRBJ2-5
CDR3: CASSEEGQRETLETQYF
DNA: TGTGCCAGCAGTGAAGAGGGGCAGCGGGAGACCTTGGAGACCCAGTACTTC

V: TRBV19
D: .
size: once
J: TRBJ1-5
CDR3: CASMGYYGEPQHF
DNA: TGTGCCAGTATGGGGTATTATGGGGAGCCCCAGCATTTT

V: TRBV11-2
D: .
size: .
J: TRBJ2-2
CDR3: CASSLMRGNTGELFF
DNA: TGTGCCAGCAGCTTAATGCGGGGAAACACCGGGGAGCTGTTTTTT

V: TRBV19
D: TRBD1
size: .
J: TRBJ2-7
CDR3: CASSLWDRAYEQYF
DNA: TGTGCCAGTAGCCTATGGGACAGAGCGTACGAGCAGTACTTC

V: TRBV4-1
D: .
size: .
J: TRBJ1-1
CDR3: CASSPTGTPNTEAFF
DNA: TGCGCCAGCAGCCCGACCGGGACACCGAACACTGAAGCTTTCTTT

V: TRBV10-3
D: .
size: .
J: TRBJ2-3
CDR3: CAIKPIGTDTQYF
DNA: TGTGCCATCAAGCCTATTGGCACAGATACGCAGTATTTT

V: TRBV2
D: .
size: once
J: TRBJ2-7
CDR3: CASETGLGEQYF
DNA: TGTGCCAGTGAAACAGGGTTGGGCGAGCAGTACTTC

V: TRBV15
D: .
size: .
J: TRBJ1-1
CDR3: CATSRTGDAFF
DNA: TGTGCCACCAGCCGTACAGGAGACGCTTTCTTT

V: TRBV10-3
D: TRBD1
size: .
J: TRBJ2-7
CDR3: CAISESILTGPSYEQYF
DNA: TGTGCCATCAGTGAGTCGATCTTGACAGGGCCCTCCTACGAGCAGTACTTC

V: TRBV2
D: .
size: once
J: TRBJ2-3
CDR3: CASSDRWYTQYF
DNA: TGTGCCAGCAGTGATCGGTGGTATACGCAGTATTTT

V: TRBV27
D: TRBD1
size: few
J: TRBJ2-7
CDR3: CASSFTGGSYEQYF
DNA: TGTGCCAGCAGTTTCACAGGGGGCTCCTACGAGCAGTACTTC

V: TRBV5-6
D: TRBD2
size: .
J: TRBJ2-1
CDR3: CASSLSLAGAAYNEQFF
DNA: TGTGCCAGCAGCCTCTCCTTAGCGGGAGCGGCCTACAATGAGCAGTTCTTC

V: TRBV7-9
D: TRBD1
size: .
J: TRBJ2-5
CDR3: CASSLPGGDRAEETQYF
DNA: TGTGCCAGCAGCTTACCAGGTGGGGACAGGGCTGAGGAGACCCAGTACTTC

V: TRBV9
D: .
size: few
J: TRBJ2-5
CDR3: CASSVDGGASETQYF
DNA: TGTGCCAGCAGCGTAGATGGGGGGGCATCGGAGACCCAGTACTTC

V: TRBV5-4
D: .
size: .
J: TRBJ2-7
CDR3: CASSLWGGRREQYF
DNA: TGTGCCAGCAGCTTGTGGGGGGGCCGAAGGGAGCAGTACTTC

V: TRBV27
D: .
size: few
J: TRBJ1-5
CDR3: CASNSFGSNQPQHF
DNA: TGTGCCAGCAATTCTTTCGGGAGCAATCAGCCCCAGCATTTT

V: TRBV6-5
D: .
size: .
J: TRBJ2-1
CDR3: CASSYSGLQEQFF
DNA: TGTGCCAGCAGTTACTCCGGACTCCAAGAGCAGTTCTTC